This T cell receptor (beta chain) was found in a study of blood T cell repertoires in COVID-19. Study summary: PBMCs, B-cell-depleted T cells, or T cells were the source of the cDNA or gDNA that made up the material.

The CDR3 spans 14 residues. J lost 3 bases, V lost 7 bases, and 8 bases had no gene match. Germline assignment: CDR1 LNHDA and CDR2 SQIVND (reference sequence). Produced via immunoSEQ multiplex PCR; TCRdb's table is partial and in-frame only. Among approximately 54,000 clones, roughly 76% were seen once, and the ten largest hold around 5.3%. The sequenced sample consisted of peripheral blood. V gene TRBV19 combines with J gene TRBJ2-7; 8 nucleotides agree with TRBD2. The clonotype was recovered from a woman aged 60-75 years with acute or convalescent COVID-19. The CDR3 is CASKEAGTSYEQYF. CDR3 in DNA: TGTGCCAGTAAGGAAGCCGGGACTAGCTACGAGCAGTACTTC.